This record covers a single TCR beta chain. The sample belongs to a study of blood T cell repertoires in COVID-19. The wider study: From T cells, B-cell-depleted T cells, or PBMCs came the material, which was cDNA or gDNA.

CDR3 size: 14 residues. Germline V gene lookup returns CDR1 LGHDT and CDR2 YNNKEL (reference sequence). Trimming removed 2 bases from V and 5 bases from J, with 12 bases in between. In the authors' methods: Using reference gene primer amplification, nucleated cell counts were estimated. Data came from immunoSEQ multiplex PCR; TCRdb stores just in-frame clones and leaves some out. That table supplies the V and J calls and clone size; D and trimming were determined from the DNA. This table has roughly 200,000 clones, approximately 85% appearing once. This TCR was recovered from a woman aged 80 or over with COVID-19, enrolled during active disease. The sequenced sample consisted of peripheral blood. This chain uses TRBV3-1 (or the pseudogene TRBV3-2) with TRBJ2-5, with D unclear. DNA for the CDR3: TGTGCCAGCAGCCAATCCGGAGTCGGTGAGACCCAGTACTTC. Amino acids: CASSQSGVGETQYF.